A selection of T cell receptor beta chains follows, all from one sample in a study of cytomegalovirus exposure and HLA in healthy donors. Assay: immunoSEQ multiplex PCR; the TCRdb copy retains only in-frame clones and omits some. The ten top clones account for approximately 15%, within a sample of 60,000 to 85,000 clones. Material: PBMCs. Receptors were obtained from a man in his fifties or sixties in good health and CMV-seropositive. The CDR3 runs from the conserved cysteine through the conserved F or W. D genes are given only for firm matches.

CDR3 | DNA | D | J | V
CASSAEKIRNQPQHF | TGTGCCAGTAGTGCAGAAAAGATCCGCAATCAGCCCCAGCATTTT | - | TRBJ1-5 | TRBV19
CASSESRRPGLAGSNTGELFF | TGCGCCAGCAGTGAGTCCAGACGTCCGGGGCTAGCGGGCTCCAACACCGGGGAGCTGTTTTTT | TRBD2 | TRBJ2-2 | TRBV10-1
CASSPNSRGEQFF | TGTGCCAGCAGTCCTAATTCCCGGGGTGAGCAGTTCTTC | - | TRBJ2-1 | TRBV7-8
CASRGTAGVPEAFF | TGCGCCAGCAGGGGAACAGCGGGGGTCCCTGAAGCTTTCTTT | - | TRBJ1-1 | TRBV10-1
CASCDRSTDTQYF | TGTGCCAGCTGCGACAGAAGCACAGATACGCAGTATTTT | - | TRBJ2-3 | TRBV6-1
CASSPTGRSDTQYF | TGTGCCAGCAGCCCGACAGGGAGGTCAGATACGCAGTATTTT | - | TRBJ2-3 | TRBV7-2
CASHERQGAYDTQYF | TGCGCCAGCCACGAACGACAGGGGGCGTACGATACGCAGTATTTT | TRBD1 | TRBJ2-3 | TRBV5-1
CASSLDLGTGYNEQFF | TGTGCCAGCAGCTTGGATCTCGGGACAGGTTACAATGAGCAGTTCTTC | TRBD1 | TRBJ2-1 | TRBV5-4
CASSTTRTGKAETQYF | TGTGCCAGCAGCACGACCCGGACAGGGAAAGCGGAGACCCAGTACTTC | TRBD1 | TRBJ2-5 | TRBV5-6
CSALRSTEAFF | TGCAGTGCTCTCCGGAGCACTGAAGCTTTCTTT | - | TRBJ1-1 | TRBV20-1
CASSQEAGEYNEQFF | TGTGCCAGCAGCCAAGAAGCGGGGGAATACAATGAGCAGTTCTTC | TRBD2 | TRBJ2-1 | TRBV4-2